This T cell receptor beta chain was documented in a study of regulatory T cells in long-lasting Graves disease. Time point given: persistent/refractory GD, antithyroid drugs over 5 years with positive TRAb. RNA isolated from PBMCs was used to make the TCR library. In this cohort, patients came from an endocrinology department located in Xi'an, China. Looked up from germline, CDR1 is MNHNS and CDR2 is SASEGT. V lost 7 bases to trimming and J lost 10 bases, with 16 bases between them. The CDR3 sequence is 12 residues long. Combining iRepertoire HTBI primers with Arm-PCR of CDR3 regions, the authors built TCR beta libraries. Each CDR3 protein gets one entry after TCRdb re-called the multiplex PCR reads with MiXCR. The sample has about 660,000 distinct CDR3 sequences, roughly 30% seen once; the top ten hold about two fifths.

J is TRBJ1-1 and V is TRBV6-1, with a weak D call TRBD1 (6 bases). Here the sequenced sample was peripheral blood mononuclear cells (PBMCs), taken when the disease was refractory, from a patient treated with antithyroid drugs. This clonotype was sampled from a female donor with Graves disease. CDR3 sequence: CASTVLGGGAFF. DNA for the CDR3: TGTGCCAGCACCGTCCTAGGGGGGGGAGCTTTCTTT.